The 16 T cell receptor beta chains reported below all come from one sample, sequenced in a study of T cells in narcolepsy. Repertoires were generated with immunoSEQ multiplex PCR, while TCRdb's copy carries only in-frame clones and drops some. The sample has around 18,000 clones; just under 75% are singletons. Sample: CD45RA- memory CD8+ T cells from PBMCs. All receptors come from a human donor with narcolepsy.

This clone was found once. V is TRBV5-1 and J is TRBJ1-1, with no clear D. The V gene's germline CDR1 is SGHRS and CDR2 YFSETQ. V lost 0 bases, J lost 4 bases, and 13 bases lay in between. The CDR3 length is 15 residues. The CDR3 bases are TGCGCCAGCAGCTTGGCGGCAGATGGGGTCACTGAAGCTTTCTTT. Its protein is CASSLAADGVTEAFF. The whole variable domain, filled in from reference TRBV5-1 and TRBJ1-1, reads KAGVTQTPRYLIKTRGQQVTLSCSPISGHRSVSWYQQTPGQGLQFLFEYFSETQRNKGNFPGRFSGRQFSNSRSEMNVSTLELGDSALYLCASSLAADGVTEAFFGQGTRLTVV.

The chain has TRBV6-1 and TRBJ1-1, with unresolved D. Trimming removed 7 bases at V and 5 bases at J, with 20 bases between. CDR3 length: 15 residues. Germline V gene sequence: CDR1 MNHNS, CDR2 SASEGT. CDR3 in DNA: TGTGCCAGCAACCCCGTGGATCTGGGGTTGACTGAAGCTTTCTTT. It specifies CASNPVDLGLTEAFF.

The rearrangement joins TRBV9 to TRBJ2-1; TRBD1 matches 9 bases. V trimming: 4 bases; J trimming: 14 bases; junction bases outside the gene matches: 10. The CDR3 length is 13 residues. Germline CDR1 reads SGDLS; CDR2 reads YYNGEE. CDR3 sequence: CASSPGGRDREFF. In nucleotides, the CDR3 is TGTGCCAGCAGCCCCGGGGGACGGGACAGGGAGTTCTTC. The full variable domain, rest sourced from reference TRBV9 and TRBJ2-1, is DSGVTQTPKHLITATGQRVTLRCSPRSGDLSVYWYQQSLDQGLQFLIQYYNGEERAKGNILERFSAQQFPDLHSELNLSSLELGDSALYFCASSPGGRDREFFGPGTRLTVL.

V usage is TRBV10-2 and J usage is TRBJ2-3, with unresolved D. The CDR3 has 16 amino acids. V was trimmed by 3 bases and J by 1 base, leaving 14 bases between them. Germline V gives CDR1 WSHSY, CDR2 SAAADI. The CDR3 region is CASSEDFPARTDTQYF. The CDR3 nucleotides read TGCGCCAGCAGTGAAGACTTCCCCGCCCGCACAGATACGCAGTATTTT.

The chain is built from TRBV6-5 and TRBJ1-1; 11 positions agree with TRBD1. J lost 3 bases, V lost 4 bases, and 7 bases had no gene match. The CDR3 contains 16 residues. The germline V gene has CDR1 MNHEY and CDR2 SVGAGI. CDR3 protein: CASSSGQGALDTEAFF. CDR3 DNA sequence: TGTGCCAGCAGTTCCGGACAGGGGGCGCTGGACACTGAAGCTTTCTTT.

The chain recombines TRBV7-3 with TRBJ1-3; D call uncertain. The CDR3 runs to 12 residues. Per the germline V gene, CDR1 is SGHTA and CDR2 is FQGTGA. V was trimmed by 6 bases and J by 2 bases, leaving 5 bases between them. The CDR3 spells CASSKAGNTIYF. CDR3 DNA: TGTGCCAGCAGTAAGGCTGGAAACACCATATATTTT.

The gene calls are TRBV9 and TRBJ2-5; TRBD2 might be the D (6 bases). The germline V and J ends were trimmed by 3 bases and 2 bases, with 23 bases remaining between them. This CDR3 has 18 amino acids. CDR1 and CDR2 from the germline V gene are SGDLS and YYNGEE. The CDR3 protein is CASSEGGPRLSLQETQYF. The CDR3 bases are TGTGCCAGCAGCGAGGGAGGCCCTAGACTCTCCCTACAAGAGACCCAGTACTTC.

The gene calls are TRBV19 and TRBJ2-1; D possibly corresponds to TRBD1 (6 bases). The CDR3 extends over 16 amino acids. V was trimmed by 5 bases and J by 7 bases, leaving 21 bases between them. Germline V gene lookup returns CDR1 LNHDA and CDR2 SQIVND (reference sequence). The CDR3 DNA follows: TGTGCCAGTAGTTCCGGGACAACCACGGGTAGGAATGAGCAGTTCTTC. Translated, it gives CASSSGTTTGRNEQFF.

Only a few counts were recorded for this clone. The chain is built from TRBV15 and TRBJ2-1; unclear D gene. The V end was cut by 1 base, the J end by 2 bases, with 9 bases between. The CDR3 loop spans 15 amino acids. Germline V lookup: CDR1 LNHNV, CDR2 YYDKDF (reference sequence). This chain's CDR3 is CATSRGVEAYNEQFF. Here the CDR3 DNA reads TGTGCCACCAGCAGAGGGGTAGAGGCCTACAATGAGCAGTTCTTC.

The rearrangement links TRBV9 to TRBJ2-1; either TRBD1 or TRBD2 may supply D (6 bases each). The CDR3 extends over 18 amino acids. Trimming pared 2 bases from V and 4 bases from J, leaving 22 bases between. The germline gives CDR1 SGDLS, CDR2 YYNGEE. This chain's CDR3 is CASSVRGNGGPIYNEQFF. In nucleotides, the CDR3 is TGTGCCAGCAGCGTTAGGGGCAACGGGGGCCCAATATACAATGAGCAGTTCTTC.

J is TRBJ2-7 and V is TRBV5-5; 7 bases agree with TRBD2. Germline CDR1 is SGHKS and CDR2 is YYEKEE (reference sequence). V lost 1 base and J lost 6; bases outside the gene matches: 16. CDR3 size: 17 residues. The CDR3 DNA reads TGTGCCAGCAGCTTGTATACTGGGACCTCCGGCGGGGGCGAGCAGTACTTC. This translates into CASSLYTGTSGGGEQYF.

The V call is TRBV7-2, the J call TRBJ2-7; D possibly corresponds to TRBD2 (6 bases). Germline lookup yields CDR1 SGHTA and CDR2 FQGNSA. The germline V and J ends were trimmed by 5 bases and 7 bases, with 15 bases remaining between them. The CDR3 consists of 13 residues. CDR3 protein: CASSPYGGAEQYF. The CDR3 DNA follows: TGTGCCAGCAGCCCCTACGGGGGAGCGGAGCAGTACTTC.

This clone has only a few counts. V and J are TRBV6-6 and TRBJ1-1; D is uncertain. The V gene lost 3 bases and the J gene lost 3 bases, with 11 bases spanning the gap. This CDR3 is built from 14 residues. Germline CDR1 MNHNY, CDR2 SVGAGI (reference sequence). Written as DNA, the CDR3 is TGTGCCAGCAGTTATAACCACGGCCACACTGAAGCTTTCTTT. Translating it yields CASSYNHGHTEAFF.

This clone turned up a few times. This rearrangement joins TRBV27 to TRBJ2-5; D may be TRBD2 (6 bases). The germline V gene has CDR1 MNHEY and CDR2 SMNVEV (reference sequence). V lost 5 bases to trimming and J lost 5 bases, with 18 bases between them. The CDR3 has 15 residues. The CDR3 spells CASSQDTLGGETQYF. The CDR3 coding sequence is TGTGCCAGCAGTCAGGACACCCTCGGAGGGGAGACCCAGTACTTC.

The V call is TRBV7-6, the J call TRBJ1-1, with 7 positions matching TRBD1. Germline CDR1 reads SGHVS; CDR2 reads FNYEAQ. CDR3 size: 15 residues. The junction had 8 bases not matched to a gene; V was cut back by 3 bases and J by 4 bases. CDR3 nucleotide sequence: TGTGCCAGCAGCTTCATCGACAGGGCCTCCACTGAAGCTTTCTTT. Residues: CASSFIDRASTEAFF.

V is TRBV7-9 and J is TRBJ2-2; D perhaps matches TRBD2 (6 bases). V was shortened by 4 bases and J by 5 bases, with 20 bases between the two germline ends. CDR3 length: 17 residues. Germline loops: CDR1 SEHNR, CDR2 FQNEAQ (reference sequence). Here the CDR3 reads CASSWRDALEETGELFF. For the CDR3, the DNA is TGTGCCAGCAGCTGGCGGGACGCCCTCGAGGAAACCGGGGAGCTGTTTTTT.